These 19 T cell receptor beta chains share one sample of origin, sequenced in a study of cytomegalovirus exposure and HLA in healthy donors (dated by TCRdb to about 2017). The method was the immunoSEQ multiplex PCR assay. For the multiplex PCR, a mixture combining 60 forward primers for TCR Vbeta segments and 13 reverse primers for TCR Jbeta segments was used. The immuneACCESS repertoire file appears here via TCRdb, limited to in-frame rearrangements. These files lack a portion of the clones; in checked studies, under half of the deficit traces to unresolved V genes, and the cause of the others is not known. Here the sample has over 150,000 clones; around 80% occur a single time. Together, the top ten hold about 4% of the sample. The sequenced sample consisted of PBMCs. Receptors originate from a woman aged 60 to 75 in good health and CMV-seropositive.

This CDR3 reads CASSLALAGGRQETQYF. The CDR3 DNA sequence: TGTGCCAGCAGCTTAGCCTTAGCGGGAGGGAGGCAAGAGACCCAGTACTTC. J is TRBJ2-5 and V is TRBV11-2; TRBD2 aligns across 11 bases. Germline CDR1 and CDR2: SGHAT and FQNNGV. The CDR3 contains 17 residues. The junction had 6 bases not matched to a gene; V was cut back by 1 base and J by 2 bases.

The rearrangement uses TRBV6-1 and TRBJ2-1, with 8 bases matching TRBD2. The CDR3 runs to 14 residues. Per the germline V gene, CDR1 is MNHNS and CDR2 is SASEGT. V was pared by 8 bases and J by 7 bases, with 10 bases of the junction left unmatched. This CDR3 is CASLIPGGFNEQFF. CDR3 nucleotide sequence: TGTGCCAGCTTGATCCCGGGGGGGTTTAATGAGCAGTTCTTC.

This clone has only a few counts. This chain connects TRBV6-6 to TRBJ1-2; TRBD1 is a possible D gene (6 bases). CDR3 length: 13 amino acids. V lost 9 bases and J lost 7, with 18 bases in between. Per germline, CDR1 MNHNY and CDR2 SVGAGI (reference sequence). The CDR3 coding sequence is TGTGCCAGTGGCGGGCAGGCCAGGGGTGGCTACACCTTC. Amino acid sequence: CASGGQARGGYTF.

This clone has a handful of counts. The gene calls are TRBV2 and TRBJ2-7, with TRBD1 identical over 9 bases. This CDR3 spans 17 amino acids. V lost 1 base to trimming and J lost 9 bases; unmatched junction nucleotides: 16. The germline V gene has CDR1 SNHLY and CDR2 FYNNEI. The CDR3 sequence is CASSEDRGRSRIPWQYF. As DNA, the CDR3 is TGTGCCAGCAGTGAAGACAGGGGGCGGTCCAGGATCCCTTGGCAGTACTTC.

The V and J genes are TRBV5-6 and TRBJ2-3; D perhaps matches TRBD1 (6 bases). The germline CDR1 and CDR2 sequences are SGHDT and YYEEEE. The V gene lost 2 bases and the J gene lost 0 bases, with 16 bases spanning the gap. CDR3 size: 17 residues. This chain's CDR3 is CASSLRRTGLSTDTQYF. DNA of the CDR3: TGTGCCAGCAGCTTACGCAGAACAGGGCTAAGCACAGATACGCAGTATTTT.

Turning to this clone: This sample includes further DNA sequences coding for the same CDR3. The chain is built from TRBV28 and TRBJ2-7, with 7 bases lining up with TRBD2. Germline V CDR1 and CDR2: MDHEN, SYDVKM. Losses at the gene ends were 3 bases for V and 4 bases for J; bases not matched to a gene: 0. This CDR3 has 12 residues. In nucleotides, the CDR3 is TGTGCCAGCAGTTTGGGGGGGTACGAGCAGTACTTC. The encoded protein is CASSLGGYEQYF. The full variable domain, completed using reference TRBV28 and TRBJ2-7, is DVKVTQSSRYLVKRTGEKVFLECVQDMDHENMFWYRQDPGLGLRLIYFSYDVKMKEKGDIPEGYSVSREKKERFSLILESASTNQTSMYLCASSLGGYEQYFGPGTRLTVT.

CDR3 DNA: TGTGCCAGCAGCGGGGGGAACCTAGGGGATGAGCAGTTCTTC. Its translation is CASSGGNLGDEQFF. The chain combines TRBV7-3 with TRBJ2-1, with a possible D match to TRBD2 (6 bases). V dropped 5 bases and J dropped 8 bases, with 16 bases sitting between them. The germline V gene encodes CDR1 SGHTA and CDR2 FQGTGA. The CDR3 has 14 amino acids.

The chain combines TRBV7-8 with TRBJ2-3, with TRBD2 matching 10 bases. The ends lost 5 bases at V and 4 bases at J; junction bases unmatched: 12. This CDR3 spans 17 amino acids. Germline CDR1 SGHVS, CDR2 FQNEAQ. CDR3 bases: TGTGCCAGCAGCCCGACCTCTAGCGGGAGTTTTTCAGATACGCAGTATTTT. Translating gives CASSPTSSGSFSDTQYF.

This rearrangement joins TRBV28 to TRBJ1-1; D gene uncertain. Trimming took off 3 bases at V and 1 base at J, with 12 bases between the two ends. CDR3 size: 15 residues. Germline V lookup: CDR1 MDHEN, CDR2 SYDVKM. The CDR3 DNA follows: TGTGCCAGCAGTTTTCCGAGAGAGGGGAACACTGAAGCTTTCTTT. As protein: CASSFPREGNTEAFF.

The CDR3 DNA reads TGTGCCAGCAGTTTAAGAGGGACTTATCAGCCCCAGCATTTT. This codes for CASSLRGTYQPQHF. This chain uses TRBV28 with TRBJ1-5; the D gene is possibly TRBD1 (5 bases). The V end lost 2 bases, the J end lost 5 bases, and 10 bases lay between the germline ends. The V gene's germline CDR1 is MDHEN and CDR2 SYDVKM. The CDR3 totals 14 residues.

The rearrangement links TRBV5-1 to TRBJ1-1; 8 nucleotides align to TRBD1. V dropped 0 bases and J dropped 6; count of bases not matched to a gene: 7. Germline assignment: CDR1 SGHRS and CDR2 YFSETQ. CDR3 length: 15 residues. As DNA, the CDR3 is TGCGCCAGCAGCTTGGTCGCAGGGGGCGCGGCTGAAGCTTTCTTT. Translated, it gives CASSLVAGGAAEAFF.

The rearrangement joins TRBV5-5 to TRBJ2-7, with D perhaps TRBD1 (5 bases). CDR3 length: 14 residues. Germline lookup yields CDR1 SGHKS and CDR2 YYEKEE (reference sequence). V shed 0 bases and J shed 5 bases, with 12 bases lying between them. CDR3 residues: CASSLGPGRDEQYF. DNA for the CDR3: TGTGCCAGCAGCTTGGGGCCAGGGCGTGACGAGCAGTACTTC.

The chain has TRBV5-1 and TRBJ1-4; 8 positions agree with TRBD1. Germline V gene sequence: CDR1 SGHRS, CDR2 YFSETQ. This CDR3 has 15 residues. J lost 7 bases, V lost 2 bases, and 7 bases had no gene match. In DNA, the CDR3 is TGCGCCAGCAGCTTTATTGGACAGGGTACTGAAAAACTGTTTTTT. As protein: CASSFIGQGTEKLFF. The full variable domain, its missing parts supplied by reference TRBV5-1 and TRBJ1-4, is KAGVTQTPRYLIKTRGQQVTLSCSPISGHRSVSWYQQTPGQGLQFLFEYFSETQRNKGNFPGRFSGRQFSNSRSEMNVSTLELGDSALYLCASSFIGQGTEKLFFGSGTQLSVL.

This chain joins TRBV5-1 and TRBJ1-1; 9 bases are shared with TRBD1. The V gene's germline CDR1 is SGHRS and CDR2 YFSETQ. The CDR3 totals 16 residues. Trimming cost V 1 base and J 0 bases; bases outside gene matches: 4. The CDR3 DNA follows: TGCGCCAGCAGCTTGAGGACAGGGGCCCTGAACACTGAAGCTTTCTTT. Translation: CASSLRTGALNTEAFF.

Note on this clone: This sample includes further DNA sequences coding for the same CDR3. The chain joins TRBV19 to TRBJ1-5; a weak D match, TRBD1 (6 bases). Between the trimmed V and J ends, which lost 5 bases and 4 bases, there was a span of 9 bases. CDR1 LNHDA and CDR2 SQIVND come from the germline V gene (reference sequence). The CDR3 has 13 amino acids. The CDR3 DNA reads as TGTGCCAGTAGTTTACAGGGTAATCAGCCCCAGCATTTT. As protein: CASSLQGNQPQHF.

This chain joins TRBV28 and TRBJ2-2, with 11 nucleotides matching TRBD1. The V gene end was trimmed by 4 bases and the J gene end by 3 bases; junction bases not matched to a gene: 1. CDR3 size: 15 residues. CDR1 MDHEN and CDR2 SYDVKM come from the germline V gene. CDR3 DNA: TGTGCCAGCAGTTCGGGACAGGGGGACACCGGGGAGCTGTTTTTT. It specifies CASSSGQGDTGELFF.

This sequence joins TRBV2 and TRBJ2-7; 8 positions match TRBD1. This CDR3 is 16 amino acids long. With V trimmed by 5 bases and J by 0 bases, 9 bases remained unmatched. Germline CDR1 and CDR2: SNHLY and FYNNEI. The CDR3 region has the DNA TGTGCCAGCAGTCCCCGAACCGGACAGGGCTCCTACGAGCAGTACTTC. Translating it yields CASSPRTGQGSYEQYF.

There are a few counts of this clone. This chain joins TRBV7-2 and TRBJ2-7, with TRBD1 matching over 8 bases. The CDR3 covers 16 residues. Germline V gene sequence: CDR1 SGHTA, CDR2 FQGNSA. V was pared by 0 bases and J by 2 bases, with 6 bases of the junction left unmatched. CDR3 loop: CASSLAGTGTPYEQYF. CDR3 coding DNA: TGTGCCAGCAGCTTAGCAGGGACAGGAACACCCTACGAGCAGTACTTC.

The rearrangement uses TRBV6-1 and TRBJ2-3, with a tentative D call TRBD2 (6 bases). V was pared by 7 bases and J by 3 bases, with 11 bases between. The CDR3 contains 13 residues. Germline assignment: CDR1 MNHNS and CDR2 SASEGT. CDR3 sequence (DNA): TGTGCCAGCATGGGGGGTGCGACAGATACGCAGTATTTT. This gives the protein CASMGGATDTQYF.